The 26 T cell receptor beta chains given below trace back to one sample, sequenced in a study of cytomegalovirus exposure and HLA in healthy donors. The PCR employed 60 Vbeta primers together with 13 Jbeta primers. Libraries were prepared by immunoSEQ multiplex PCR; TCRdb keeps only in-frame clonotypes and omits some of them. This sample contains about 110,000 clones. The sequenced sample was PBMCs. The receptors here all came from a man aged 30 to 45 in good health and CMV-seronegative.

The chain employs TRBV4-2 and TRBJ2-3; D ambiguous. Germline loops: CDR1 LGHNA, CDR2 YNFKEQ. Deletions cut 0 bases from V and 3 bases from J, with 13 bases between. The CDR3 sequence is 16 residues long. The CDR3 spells CASSQEASHGTDTQYF. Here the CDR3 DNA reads TGTGCCAGCAGCCAAGAAGCCTCCCACGGGACAGATACGCAGTATTTT.

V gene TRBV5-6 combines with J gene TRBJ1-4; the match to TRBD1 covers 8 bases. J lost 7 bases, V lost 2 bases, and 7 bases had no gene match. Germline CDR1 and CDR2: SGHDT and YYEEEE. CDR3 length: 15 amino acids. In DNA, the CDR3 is TGTGCCAGCAGCTTCGATGGGACAGGCGGTGAAAAACTGTTTTTT. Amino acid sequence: CASSFDGTGGEKLFF.

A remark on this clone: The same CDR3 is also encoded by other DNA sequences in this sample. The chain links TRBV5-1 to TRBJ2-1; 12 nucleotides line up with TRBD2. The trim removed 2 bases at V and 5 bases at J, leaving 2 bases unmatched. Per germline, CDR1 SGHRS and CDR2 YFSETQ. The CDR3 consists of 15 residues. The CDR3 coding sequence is TGCGCCAGCAGCTTACTAGCGGGGGGCAACAATGAGCAGTTCTTC. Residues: CASSLLAGGNNEQFF. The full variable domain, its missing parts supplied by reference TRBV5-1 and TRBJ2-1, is KAGVTQTPRYLIKTRGQQVTLSCSPISGHRSVSWYQQTPGQGLQFLFEYFSETQRNKGNFPGRFSGRQFSNSRSEMNVSTLELGDSALYLCASSLLAGGNNEQFFGPGTRLTVL.

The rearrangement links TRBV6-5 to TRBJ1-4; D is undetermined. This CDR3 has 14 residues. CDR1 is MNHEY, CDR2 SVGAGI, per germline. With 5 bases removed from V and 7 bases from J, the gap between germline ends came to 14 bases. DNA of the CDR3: TGTGCCAGCAGTCTCGTCGGAGGAAGTGAAAAACTGTTTTTT. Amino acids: CASSLVGGSEKLFF.

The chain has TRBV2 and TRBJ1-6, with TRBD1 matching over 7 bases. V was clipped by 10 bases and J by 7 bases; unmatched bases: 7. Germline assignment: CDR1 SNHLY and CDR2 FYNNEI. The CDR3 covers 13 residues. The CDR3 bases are TGTGCCACCGACAGGGCCGGCAATTCACCCCTCCACTTT. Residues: CATDRAGNSPLHF.

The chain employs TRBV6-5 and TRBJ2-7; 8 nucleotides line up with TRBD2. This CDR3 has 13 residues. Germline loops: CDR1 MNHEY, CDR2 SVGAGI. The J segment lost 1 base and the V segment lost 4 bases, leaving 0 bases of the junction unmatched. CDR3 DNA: TGTGCCAGCAGTTCGGGGGGGTCCTACGAGCAGTACTTC. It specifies CASSSGGSYEQYF.

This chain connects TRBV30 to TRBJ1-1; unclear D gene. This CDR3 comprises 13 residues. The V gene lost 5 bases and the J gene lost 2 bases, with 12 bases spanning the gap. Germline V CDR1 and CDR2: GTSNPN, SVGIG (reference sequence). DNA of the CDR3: TGTGCCTGGGCGGGAGGCTTAAACACTGAAGCTTTCTTT. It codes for CAWAGGLNTEAFF. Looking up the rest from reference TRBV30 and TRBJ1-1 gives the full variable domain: SQTIHQWPATLVQPVGSPLSLECTVEGTSNPNLYWYRQAAGRGLQLLFYSVGIGQISSEVPQNLSASRPQDRQFILSSKKLLLSDSGFYLCAWAGGLNTEAFFGQGTRLTVV.

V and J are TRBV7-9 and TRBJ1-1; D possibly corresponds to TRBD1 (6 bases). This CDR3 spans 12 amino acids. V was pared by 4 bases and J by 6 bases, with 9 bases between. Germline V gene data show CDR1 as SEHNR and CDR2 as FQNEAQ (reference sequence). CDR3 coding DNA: TGTGCCAGCAGCTATTACAGGGCTGAAGCTTTCTTT. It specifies CASSYYRAEAFF.

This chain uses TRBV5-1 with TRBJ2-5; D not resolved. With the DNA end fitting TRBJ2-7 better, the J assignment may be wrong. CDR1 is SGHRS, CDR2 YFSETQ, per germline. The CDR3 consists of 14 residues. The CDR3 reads CASRRLQNSYEQYF. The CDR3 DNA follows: TGCGCCAGCAGACGTTTACAGAACTCCTACGAGCAGTACTTC.

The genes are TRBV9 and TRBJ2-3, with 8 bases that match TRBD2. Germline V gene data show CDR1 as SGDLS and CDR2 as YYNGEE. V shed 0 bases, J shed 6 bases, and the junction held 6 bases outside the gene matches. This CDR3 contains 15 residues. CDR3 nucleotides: TGTGCCAGCAGCGTAGGACGGGGGGGCTTCGATACGCAGTATTTT. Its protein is CASSVGRGGFDTQYF.

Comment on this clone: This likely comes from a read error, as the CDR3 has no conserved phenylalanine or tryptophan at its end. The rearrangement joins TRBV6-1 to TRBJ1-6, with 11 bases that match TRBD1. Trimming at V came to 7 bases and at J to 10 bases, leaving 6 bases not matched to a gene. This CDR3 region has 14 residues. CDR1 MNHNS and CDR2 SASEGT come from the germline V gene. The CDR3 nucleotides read TGTGCCAGCATGCCGGACAGGGGGCGATCACCCCTCCACCTT. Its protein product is CASMPDRGRSPLHL.

CDR3 coding DNA: TGTGCCAGCAGCGTAGGTGCAGGCTATGGCTACACCTTC. This codes for CASSVGAGYGYTF. The rearrangement joins TRBV9 to TRBJ1-2; D not resolved. Germline-derived CDR1 and CDR2 are SGDLS and YYNGEE. This CDR3 has 13 residues. Trimming stripped 0 bases from V and 4 bases from J, with 7 bases between.

This chain's CDR3 is CASSKDAPEGYGYTF. CDR3 nucleotides: TGTGCCAGCAGCAAAGACGCCCCGGAGGGCTATGGCTACACCTTC. The genes are TRBV21-1 and TRBJ1-2. TRBV21-1 is an annotated pseudogene. The CDR3 is made up of 15 amino acids.

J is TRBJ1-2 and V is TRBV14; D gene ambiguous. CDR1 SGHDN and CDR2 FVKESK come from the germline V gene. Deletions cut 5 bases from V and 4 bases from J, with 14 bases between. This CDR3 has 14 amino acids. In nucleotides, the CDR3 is TGTGCCAGCAGCAAGCCTCCAGGTGGCTATGGCTACACCTTC. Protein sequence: CASSKPPGGYGYTF.

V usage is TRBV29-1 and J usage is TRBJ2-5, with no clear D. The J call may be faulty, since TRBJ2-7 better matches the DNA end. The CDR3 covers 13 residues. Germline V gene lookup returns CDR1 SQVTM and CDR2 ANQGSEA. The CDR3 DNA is TGCAGCGTTGAAGATGATAACAGTCACGAGCAGTACTTC. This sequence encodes CSVEDDNSHEQYF.

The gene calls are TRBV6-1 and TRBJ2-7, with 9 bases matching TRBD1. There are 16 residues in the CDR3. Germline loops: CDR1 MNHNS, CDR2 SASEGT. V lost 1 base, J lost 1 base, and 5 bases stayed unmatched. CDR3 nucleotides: TGTGCCAGCAGTGAAGGAACAGGGGGCGCATCCTACGAGCAGTACTTC. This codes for CASSEGTGGASYEQYF.

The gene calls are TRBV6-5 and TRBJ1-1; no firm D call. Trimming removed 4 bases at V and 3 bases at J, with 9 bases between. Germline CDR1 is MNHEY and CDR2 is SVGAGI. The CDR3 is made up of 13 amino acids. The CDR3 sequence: CASSFVTDTEAFF. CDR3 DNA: TGTGCCAGCAGTTTTGTCACGGACACTGAAGCTTTCTTT.

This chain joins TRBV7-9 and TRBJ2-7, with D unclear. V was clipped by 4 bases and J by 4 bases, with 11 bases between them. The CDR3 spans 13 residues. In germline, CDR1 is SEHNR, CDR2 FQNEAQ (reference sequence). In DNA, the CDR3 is TGTGCCAGCAGCTCAGACACCGCTTACGAGCAGTACTTC. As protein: CASSSDTAYEQYF. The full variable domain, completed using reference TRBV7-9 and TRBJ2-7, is DTGVSQNPRHKITKRGQNVTFRCDPISEHNRLYWYRQTLGQGPEFLTYFQNEAQLEKSRLLSDRFSAERPKGSFSTLEIQRTEQGDSAMYLCASSSDTAYEQYFGPGTRLTVT.

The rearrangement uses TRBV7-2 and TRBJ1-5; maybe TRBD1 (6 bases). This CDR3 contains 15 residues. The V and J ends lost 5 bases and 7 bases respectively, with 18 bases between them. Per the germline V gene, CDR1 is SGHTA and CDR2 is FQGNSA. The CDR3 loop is CASSRRTGRGQPQHF. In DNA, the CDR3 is TGTGCCAGCAGCCGCCGAACAGGGAGGGGCCAGCCCCAGCATTTT.

This chain's CDR3 is CASSWGVSGGGPVETQYF. The DNA of the CDR3 is TGTGCCAGCAGCTGGGGCGTGAGTGGCGGGGGGCCCGTGGAGACCCAGTACTTC. The genes are TRBV5-4 and TRBJ2-5; 8 bases align to TRBD2. Germline V gives CDR1 SGHNT, CDR2 YYREEE (reference sequence). The CDR3 contains 18 residues. V was clipped by 3 bases and J by 5 bases; unmatched bases: 18.

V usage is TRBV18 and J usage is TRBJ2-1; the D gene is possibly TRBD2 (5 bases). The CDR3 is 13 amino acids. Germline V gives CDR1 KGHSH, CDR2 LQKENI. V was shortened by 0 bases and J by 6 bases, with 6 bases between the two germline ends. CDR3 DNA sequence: TGTGCCAGCTCACCACCCGGACTCAATGAGCAGTTCTTC. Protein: CASSPPGLNEQFF.

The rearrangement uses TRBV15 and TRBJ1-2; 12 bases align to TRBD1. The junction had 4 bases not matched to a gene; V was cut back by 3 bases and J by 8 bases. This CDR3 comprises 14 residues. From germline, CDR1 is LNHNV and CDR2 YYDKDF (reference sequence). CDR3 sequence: CATSRGQGALGYTF. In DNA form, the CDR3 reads TGTGCCACCAGCAGGGGACAGGGGGCGTTAGGCTACACCTTC.

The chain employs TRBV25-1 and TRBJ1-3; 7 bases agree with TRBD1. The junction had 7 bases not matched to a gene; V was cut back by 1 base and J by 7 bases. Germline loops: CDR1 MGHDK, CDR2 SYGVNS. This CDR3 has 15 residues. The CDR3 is CASSESRGGANTIYF. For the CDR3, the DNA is TGTGCCAGCAGTGAATCTCGAGGGGGCGCGAACACCATATATTTT.

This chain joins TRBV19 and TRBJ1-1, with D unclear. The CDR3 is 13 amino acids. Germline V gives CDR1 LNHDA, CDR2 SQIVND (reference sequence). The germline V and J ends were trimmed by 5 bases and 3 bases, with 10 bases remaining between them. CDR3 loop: CASSRRGDTEAFF. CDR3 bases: TGTGCCAGTAGTCGGCGCGGAGACACTGAAGCTTTCTTT. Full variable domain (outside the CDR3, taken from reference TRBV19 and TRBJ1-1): DGGITQSPKYLFRKEGQNVTLSCEQNLNHDAMYWYRQDPGQGLRLIYYSQIVNDFQKGDIAEGYSVSREKKESFPLTVTSAQKNPTAFYLCASSRRGDTEAFFGQGTRLTVV.

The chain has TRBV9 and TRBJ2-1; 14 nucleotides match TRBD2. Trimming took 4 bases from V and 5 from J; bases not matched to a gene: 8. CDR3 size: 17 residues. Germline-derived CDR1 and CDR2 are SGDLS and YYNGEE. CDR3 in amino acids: CASSPQGLAGVNNEQFF. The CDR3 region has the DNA TGTGCCAGCAGCCCTCAGGGACTAGCGGGGGTTAACAATGAGCAGTTCTTC.

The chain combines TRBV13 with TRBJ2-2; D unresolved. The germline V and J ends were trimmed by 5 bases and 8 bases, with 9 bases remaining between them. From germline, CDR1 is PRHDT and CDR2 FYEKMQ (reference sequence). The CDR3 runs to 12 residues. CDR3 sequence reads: CASSLYVGELFF. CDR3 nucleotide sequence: TGTGCCAGCAGCCTGTATGTTGGGGAGCTGTTTTTT.